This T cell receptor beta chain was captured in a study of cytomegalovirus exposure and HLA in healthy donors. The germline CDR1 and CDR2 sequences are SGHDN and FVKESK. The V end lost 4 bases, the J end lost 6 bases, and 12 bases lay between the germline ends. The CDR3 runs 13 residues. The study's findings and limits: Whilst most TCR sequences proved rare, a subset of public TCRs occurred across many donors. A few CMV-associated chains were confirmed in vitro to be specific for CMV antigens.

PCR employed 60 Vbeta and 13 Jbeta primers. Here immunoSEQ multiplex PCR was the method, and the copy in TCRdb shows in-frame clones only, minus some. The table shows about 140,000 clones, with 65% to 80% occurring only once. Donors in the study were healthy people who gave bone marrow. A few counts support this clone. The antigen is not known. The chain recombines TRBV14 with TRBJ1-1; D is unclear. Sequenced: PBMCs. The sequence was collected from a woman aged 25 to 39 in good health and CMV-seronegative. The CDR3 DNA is TGTGCCAGCAGCCTAGCACTGTTGGCTGAAGCTTTCTTT. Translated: CASSLALLAEAFF.